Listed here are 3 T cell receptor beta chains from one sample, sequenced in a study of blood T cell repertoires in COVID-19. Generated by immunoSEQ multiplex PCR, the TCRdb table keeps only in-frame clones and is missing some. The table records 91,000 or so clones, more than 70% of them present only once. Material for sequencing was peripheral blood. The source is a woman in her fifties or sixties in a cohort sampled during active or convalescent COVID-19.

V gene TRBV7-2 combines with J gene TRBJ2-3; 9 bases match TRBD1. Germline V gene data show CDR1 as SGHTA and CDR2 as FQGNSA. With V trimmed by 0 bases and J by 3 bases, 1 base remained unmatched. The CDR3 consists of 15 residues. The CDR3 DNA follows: TGTGCCAGCAGCTTAGCCGGGACAGGGACAGATACGCAGTATTTT. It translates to CASSLAGTGTDTQYF. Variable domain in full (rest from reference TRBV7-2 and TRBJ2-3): GAGVSQSPSNKVTEKGKDVELRCDPISGHTALYWYRQSLGQGLEFLIYFQGNSAPDKSGLPSDRFSAERTGGSVSTLTIQRTQQEDSAVYLCASSLAGTGTDTQYFGPGTRLTVL.

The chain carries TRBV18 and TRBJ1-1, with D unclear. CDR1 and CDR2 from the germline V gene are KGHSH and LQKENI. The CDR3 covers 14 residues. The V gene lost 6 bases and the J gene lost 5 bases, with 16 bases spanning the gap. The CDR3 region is CASSPVQVGTEAFF. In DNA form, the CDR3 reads TGTGCCAGCTCCCCCGTGCAGGTTGGGACTGAAGCTTTCTTT.

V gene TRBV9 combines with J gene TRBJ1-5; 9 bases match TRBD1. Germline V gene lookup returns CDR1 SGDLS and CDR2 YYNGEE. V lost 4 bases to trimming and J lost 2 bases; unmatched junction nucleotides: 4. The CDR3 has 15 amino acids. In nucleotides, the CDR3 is TGTGCCAGCAGCACTGGGACAGGGCGCAATCAGCCCCAGCATTTT. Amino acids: CASSTGTGRNQPQHF. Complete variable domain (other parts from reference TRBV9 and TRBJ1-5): DSGVTQTPKHLITATGQRVTLRCSPRSGDLSVYWYQQSLDQGLQFLIQYYNGEERAKGNILERFSAQQFPDLHSELNLSSLELGDSALYFCASSTGTGRNQPQHFGDGTRLSIL.